One and the same sample provided the 31 T cell receptor beta chains below, sequenced in a study of T cells in Graves' hyperthyroidism and ophthalmopathy. Regions amplified from RNA transcripts were the TCR beta CDR3 regions. Researchers ran a first-round RT-PCR on the TCR CDR3 using the HTBI primer set. TCRdb ran MiXCR on the multiplex PCR reads and lists one entry per CDR3 protein. The table has fewer than 750,000 distinct CDR3 sequences, more than 14% seen once; the top ten hold about 12%. The sample taken for sequencing was blood. The receptors were sampled from a woman between 45 and 65 years old with Graves' ophthalmopathy.

This clonotype was observed at least ten times. The gene calls are TRBV12-3 or TRBV12-4 and TRBJ2-1, with 12 positions matching TRBD2. The CDR3 spans 18 residues. V lost 3 bases to trimming and J lost 7 bases; unmatched junction nucleotides: 13. The CDR3 region has the DNA TGTGCCAGCAGTTTCCGCTTTCTAGCGGGAGGGCGGGGGAATGAGCAGTTCTTC. Its translation is CASSFRFLAGGRGNEQFF.

This chain joins TRBV29-1 and TRBJ2-3, with D possibly matching TRBD2 (6 bases). The V gene's germline CDR1 is SQVTM and CDR2 ANQGSEA. V was clipped by 0 bases and J by 14 bases, with 21 bases between them. The CDR3 runs to 14 residues. This CDR3 reads CSVEDGGLTENGYF. For the CDR3, the DNA is TGCAGCGTTGAAGATGGAGGACTAACGGAGAATGGGTATTTT.

With regard to this clonotype: This may stem from a read error, because a much larger clone lies one nucleotide away. Lacking the conserved final phenylalanine or tryptophan, this CDR3 likely reflects a read error. The chain recombines TRBV2 with TRBJ2-2, with D possibly TRBD1 on 5 matching bases. CDR3 length: 17 amino acids. Germline CDR1 is SNHLY and CDR2 is FYNNEI. The V and J ends lost 5 bases and 1 base respectively, with 17 bases between them. This CDR3 reads CASSLIEKQVNTGELFS. The CDR3 DNA is TGTGCCAGCAGTCTAATCGAAAAACAGGTGAACACCGGGGAGCTGTTTTCT.

The chain links TRBV11-2 to TRBJ2-1; D call uncertain. The germline V gene encodes CDR1 SGHAT and CDR2 FQNNGV. V lost 5 bases, J lost 7 bases, and 18 bases lay in between. There are 15 residues in the CDR3. The DNA of the CDR3 is TGTGCCAGCAGCCGATTAAGACGGATGGCTAATGAGCAGTTCTTC. This codes for CASSRLRRMANEQFF.

This clonotype was seen more than once but under ten times. V is TRBV28 and J is TRBJ2-1; 7 nucleotides agree with TRBD2. CDR3 length equals 8 residues. Germline V gives CDR1 MDHEN, CDR2 SYDVKM. J was trimmed by 15 bases and V by 8 bases; bases with no gene match: 1. For the CDR3, the DNA is TGTGCCAGCGGCGGGGGGTTCTTC. This gives the protein CASGGGFF.

This clonotype was detected a few times. This sequence joins TRBV6-2 or TRBV6-3 and TRBJ2-1, with D uncertain. The CDR3 sequence is 14 residues long. Trimming removed 5 bases at V and 4 bases at J, with 12 bases between. Germline V gives CDR1 MNHEY, CDR2 SVGEGT. CDR3 DNA: TGTGCCAGCAGTAATTTAGCCACGTACAATGAGCAGTTCTTC. This sequence encodes CASSNLATYNEQFF.

There are many counts of this clonotype. V usage is TRBV13 and J usage is TRBJ1-2; 7 positions match TRBD1. CDR3 length: 15 amino acids. Germline CDR1 is PRHDT and CDR2 is FYEKMQ (reference sequence). Trimming removed 4 bases from V and 3 bases from J; junction bases left unmatched: 8. The CDR3 region is CASSSRPGTDYGYTF. The CDR3 coding sequence is TGTGCCAGCAGCTCTAGACCCGGGACAGACTATGGCTACACCTTC. Based on the CDR3 plus reference TRBV13 and TRBJ1-2, the full variable domain is AAGVIQSPRHLIKEKRETATLKCYPIPRHDTVYWYQQGPGQDPQFLISFYEKMQSDKGSIPDRFSAQQFSDYHSELNMSSLELGDSALYFCASSSRPGTDYGYTFGSGTRLTVV.

This clonotype was seen only once. This rearrangement joins TRBV4-2 to TRBJ2-1; possibly TRBD1 for D (6 bases). V was trimmed by 0 bases and J by 2 bases, leaving 11 bases between them. CDR1 LGHNA and CDR2 YNFKEQ come from the germline V gene. The CDR3 is 16 amino acids. CDR3 DNA sequence: TGTGCCAGCAGCCAAGAAGCGGCAGGGGCCTACAATGAGCAGTTCTTC. Translation: CASSQEAAGAYNEQFF.

This clonotype was counted ten times or more. V gene TRBV18 combines with J gene TRBJ1-1; possible D gene TRBD1, 6 bases. Per germline, CDR1 KGHSH and CDR2 LQKENI. This CDR3 has 13 residues. V was cut by 4 bases and J by 3 bases, with 9 bases left in between. The CDR3 here is CASSRGQHTEAFF. In DNA, the CDR3 is TGTGCCAGCTCACGCGGACAGCACACTGAAGCTTTCTTT.

V and J are TRBV5-1 and TRBJ2-3, with TRBD2 identical over 15 bases. V gave up 4 bases and J gave up 1 base; unmatched junction bases: 10. CDR1 is SGHRS, CDR2 YFSETQ, per germline. CDR3 length: 19 residues. The CDR3 loop reads CASSLSGLAGGGRTDTQYF. The CDR3 DNA is TGCGCCAGCAGCCTAAGTGGACTAGCGGGAGGGGGGCGCACAGATACGCAGTATTTT.

This chain connects TRBV6-2 or TRBV6-3 to TRBJ2-7, with 13 nucleotides matching TRBD2. J gave up 2 bases and V 6 bases, and 7 bases lay outside the gene matches. CDR3 length: 16 residues. Germline lookup yields CDR1 MNHEY and CDR2 SVGEGT. This chain's CDR3 is CASRRPGLAGTYEQYF. The CDR3 bases are TGTGCCAGCAGACGGCCGGGACTAGCGGGAACCTACGAGCAGTACTTC.

In regard to this clonotype: Given a much more abundant clone one base away, this may be a read error. V gene TRBV12-3 or TRBV12-4 combines with J gene TRBJ1-1; a possible D gene is TRBD1 (5 bases). The CDR3 extends over 14 amino acids. As DNA, the CDR3 is TGTGCCAGCAGTTTAAGATGGGGGAACACTAAAGCTTTCTTT. Translation: CASSLRWGNTKAFF.

The sample holds many counts of this clonotype. V gene TRBV20-1 combines with J gene TRBJ1-6; 10 nucleotides align to TRBD1. Trimming at V came to 2 bases and at J to 11 bases, leaving 9 bases not matched to a gene. CDR1 is DFQATT and CDR2 is SNEGSKA in the germline V gene (reference sequence). CDR3 length equals 15 residues. The CDR3 sequence: CSARKGQGGMPPLHF. The CDR3, as DNA: TGCAGTGCTAGAAAAGGACAGGGGGGAATGCCACCCCTCCACTTT.

A remark on this clonotype: This could be a read error, since a much larger clone is one nucleotide away. The chain links TRBV28 to TRBJ2-4; TRBD2 is a possible D gene (6 bases). The germline CDR1 and CDR2 sequences are MDHEN and SYDVKM. V was cut by 1 base and J by 2 bases, with 12 bases left in between. The CDR3 loop spans 16 amino acids. The CDR3 DNA reads as TGTGCCAGCAGTTTATTGGCAGGGAGGTCCAAAAACATTCAGTACTTC. Its translation: CASSLLAGRSKNIQYF.

This clonotype was picked up a small number of times. The genes are TRBV24-1 and TRBJ2-5; 9 bases map to TRBD2. Germline V gene sequence: CDR1 KGHDR, CDR2 SFDVKD. V lost 4 bases to trimming and J lost 5 bases; unmatched junction nucleotides: 19. The CDR3 is 19 amino acids. The CDR3: CATSDPTEDHLAGLETQYF. In DNA form, the CDR3 reads TGTGCCACCAGTGACCCGACTGAAGACCACCTAGCGGGATTGGAGACCCAGTACTTC.

A note on this clonotype: With a much larger clone just one base away, this may be a read error. The rearrangement links TRBV3-2 to TRBJ2-3; the table names TRBD2, a call not compared with the DNA. TRBV3-2 corresponds to a pseudogene. There are 16 residues in the CDR3. The CDR3 sequence is CASSPWALGGGDTQYF. The DNA of the CDR3 is TGTGCCAGCAGCCCCTGGGCTTTGGGAGGGGGAGATACGCAGTATTTT.

Ten or more counts support this clonotype. The chain combines TRBV20-1 with TRBJ2-3; 9 bases are a match to TRBD2. J gave up 2 bases and V 0 bases, and 9 bases lay outside the gene matches. This CDR3 spans 17 amino acids. Germline-derived CDR1 and CDR2 are DFQATT and SNEGSKA (reference sequence). The CDR3 bases are TGCAGTGCTAGAGATCGCTTGACTAGCGGATACACAGATACGCAGTATTTT. This codes for CSARDRLTSGYTDTQYF.

This clonotype was seen ten or more times. The CDR3: CASTPPGDTQYF. The DNA of the CDR3 is TGTGCCAGCACCCCACCGGGAGATACGCAGTATTTT. V and J are TRBV28 and TRBJ2-3; D is undetermined. CDR1 is MDHEN and CDR2 is SYDVKM in the germline V gene. The V end lost 7 bases, the J end lost 5 bases, and 10 bases lay between the germline ends. There are 12 residues in the CDR3.

Only a few counts were recorded for this clonotype. The V call is TRBV12-3 or TRBV12-4, the J call TRBJ2-2; D ambiguous. This CDR3 has 15 residues. V gave up 3 bases and J gave up 6 bases, with 14 bases separating them. CDR3 sequence (DNA): TGTGCCAGCAGTTTTTCGGGCACACCGCCCGGGGAGCTGTTTTTT. Amino acid sequence: CASSFSGTPPGELFF.

Many counts were recorded for this clonotype. The chain uses TRBV7-8 and TRBJ2-7, with D perhaps assigned TRBD1 or TRBD2 (5 bases each). V lost 1 base, J lost 3 bases, and 16 bases lay in between. In germline, CDR1 is SGHVS, CDR2 FQNEAQ. CDR3 length equals 16 residues. The CDR3 reads CASSLGPGPSNYEQYF. CDR3 coding DNA: TGTGCCAGCAGCTTAGGCCCGGGACCCTCTAACTACGAGCAGTACTTC.

The V call is TRBV6-5, the J call TRBJ2-1; 12 bases match TRBD2. The CDR3 contains 17 residues. With 2 bases clipped from V and 2 bases from J, the junction kept 4 bases outside the gene matches. In germline, CDR1 is MNHEY, CDR2 SVGAGI. Here the CDR3 DNA reads TGTGCCAGCAGTTACGCCCTAGCGGGAGGGGCCTACAATGAGCAGTTCTTC. It yields the protein CASSYALAGGAYNEQFF.

This clonotype showed up many times. The germline gene is not matched at one end of the junction; a read error may be the cause. The chain employs TRBV7-7 and TRBJ2-2, with D tentatively TRBD2 (6 bases). CDR3 size: 16 residues. Germline CDR1 SSHAT, CDR2 FNYEAQ (reference sequence). The CDR3 spells CASSLRLDGPTGELFF. DNA for the CDR3: TGTGCTAGCAGCTTACGACTAGACGGTCCCACCGGGGAGCTGTTTTTT. The full variable domain, rest sourced from reference TRBV7-7 and TRBJ2-2, is GAGVSQSPRYKVTKRGQDVTLRCDPISSHATLYWYQQALGQGPEFLTYFNYEAQPDKSGLPSDRFSAERPEGSISTLTIQRTEQRDSAMYRCASSLRLDGPTGELFFGEGSRLTVL.

Only a few counts were recorded for this clonotype. V is TRBV28 and J is TRBJ2-4; the match to TRBD1 covers 8 bases. The V gene's germline CDR1 is MDHEN and CDR2 SYDVKM. The CDR3 extends over 15 amino acids. V lost 6 bases, J lost 1 base, and 5 bases stayed unmatched. CDR3 coding DNA: TGTGCCAGCAGGCCGACAGGGGAGGCCAAAAACATTCAGTACTTC. Translated: CASRPTGEAKNIQYF.

This clonotype was counted at least ten times. The chain uses TRBV20-1 and TRBJ2-1; no reliable D call. V was cut by 0 bases and J by 7 bases, with 10 bases left in between. Per the germline V gene, CDR1 is DFQATT and CDR2 is SNEGSKA (reference sequence). CDR3 size: 13 residues. The CDR3 DNA reads as TGCAGTGCTAGAGACGATCGATGGAATGAGCAGTTCTTC. Translated: CSARDDRWNEQFF.

This clonotype has a count of ten or more. The chain employs TRBV27 and TRBJ2-7, with 10 bases matching TRBD2. V shed 9 bases, J shed 2 bases, and the junction held 1 base outside the gene matches. CDR1 and CDR2 from the germline V gene are MNHEY and SMNVEV (reference sequence). This CDR3 is built from 12 residues. The CDR3 nucleotides read TGTGCCAGGACTAGCGGGCCCTACGAGCAGTACTTC. Its translation is CARTSGPYEQYF.

This clonotype was observed a few times. The genes are TRBV19 and TRBJ2-6; tentatively, D is TRBD1 (5 bases). The CDR3 contains 15 residues. Trimming removed 9 bases from V and 0 bases from J, with 12 bases in between. The V gene's germline CDR1 is LNHDA and CDR2 SQIVND (reference sequence). CDR3 amino acids: CASDKGYSGANVLTF. The CDR3 nucleotides read TGTGCCAGCGATAAGGGGTACTCTGGGGCCAACGTCCTGACTTTC.

This chain links TRBV19 with TRBJ2-3; tentatively, D is TRBD2 (6 bases). The CDR3 has 15 residues. The V gene's germline CDR1 is LNHDA and CDR2 SQIVND (reference sequence). V gave up 2 bases and J gave up 6 bases, with 15 bases separating them. CDR3 residues: CASSITRTAGDTQYF. CDR3 bases: TGTGCCAGTAGTATAACCCGGACCGCGGGGGATACGCAGTATTTT. Full variable domain (rest looked up from reference TRBV19 and TRBJ2-3): DGGITQSPKYLFRKEGQNVTLSCEQNLNHDAMYWYRQDPGQGLRLIYYSQIVNDFQKGDIAEGYSVSREKKESFPLTVTSAQKNPTAFYLCASSITRTAGDTQYFGPGTRLTVL.

In its sample, this clonotype was seen a few times. The V gene is TRBV6-1, the J gene TRBJ2-7; 8 bases are a match to TRBD1. V shed 6 bases, J shed 7 bases, and the junction held 20 bases outside the gene matches. Germline V gene lookup returns CDR1 MNHNS and CDR2 SASEGT. The CDR3 extends over 17 amino acids. This chain's CDR3 is CASSPLTRGTGLQEQYF. The CDR3, as DNA: TGTGCCAGCAGCCCCTTGACCCGCGGGACAGGTCTACAGGAGCAGTACTTC.

In its sample, this clonotype was seen many times. The CDR3 sequence is CASTPGSPEGETQYF. In DNA, the CDR3 is TGTGCCAGCACCCCTGGGTCACCCGAAGGCGAGACCCAGTACTTC. The chain carries TRBV12-3 or TRBV12-4 and TRBJ2-5; D unresolved. Trimming left V 7 bases short and J 5 bases short, with 20 bases between. This CDR3 is built from 15 residues.

This clonotype came up a few times. The chain employs TRBV20-1 and TRBJ2-7; 9 positions match TRBD2. The V gene's germline CDR1 is DFQATT and CDR2 SNEGSKA (reference sequence). The CDR3 length is 16 residues. V shed 0 bases and J 4 bases; nucleotides not matched to a gene: 10. The CDR3 DNA follows: TGCAGTGCTAGAGATGCCTCTAGCGGGGAGTGGTACGAGCAGTACTTC. Translating gives CSARDASSGEWYEQYF.

The rearrangement links TRBV20-1 to TRBJ2-1, with 14 bases lining up with TRBD2. Germline CDR1 and CDR2: DFQATT and SNEGSKA (reference sequence). The CDR3 runs 14 residues. Trimming took 6 bases from V and 9 from J; bases not matched to a gene: 7. This chain's CDR3 is CSAPTSGRGSEQFF. CDR3 bases: TGCAGTGCCCCGACTAGCGGGAGGGGGAGTGAGCAGTTCTTC.